Listed here are 8 T cell receptor beta chains from one sample, sequenced in a study of blood T cell repertoires in COVID-19. The method was immunoSEQ multiplex PCR; TCRdb's version includes in-frame clones alone and lacks a portion of them. The sample consists of 100,000 or so clones, roughly 92% of them appearing once. The sequenced material came from peripheral blood. These receptor sequences come from a man aged 50-59 years with active COVID-19.

The chain links TRBV12-3 or TRBV12-4 to TRBJ2-7, with D unclear. Trimming cost V 1 base and J 2 bases, with 6 bases left between them. The CDR3 totals 13 residues. CDR3 DNA sequence: TGTGCCAGCAGTTTAGACTCCCCCTACGAGCAGTACTTC. This translates into CASSLDSPYEQYF.

The chain uses TRBV19 and TRBJ1-4, with 7 bases fitting TRBD1. Unmatched junction bases numbered 10, after V lost 4 bases and J lost 8 bases. The CDR3 extends over 15 amino acids. Germline V gene lookup returns CDR1 LNHDA and CDR2 SQIVND (reference sequence). CDR3 region: CASSTQGRRDEKLFF. Written as DNA, the CDR3 is TGTGCCAGTAGTACACAGGGGCGGAGGGACGAAAAACTGTTTTTT.

The chain links TRBV11-2 to TRBJ2-1, with D possibly matching TRBD2 (5 bases). This CDR3 region has 14 residues. Per the germline V gene, CDR1 is SGHAT and CDR2 is FQNNGV. Trimming removed 1 base at V and 8 bases at J, with 12 bases between. This CDR3 is CASSLGVSVDEQFF. In DNA form, the CDR3 reads TGTGCCAGCAGCTTAGGGGTTAGCGTGGATGAGCAGTTCTTC.

This chain joins TRBV5-6 and TRBJ2-7; 7 nucleotides agree with TRBD1. Germline V CDR1 and CDR2: SGHDT, YYEEEE. CDR3 size: 15 residues. The V segment lost 1 base and the J segment 3 bases; nucleotides outside the gene matches: 7. The CDR3 nucleotides read TGTGCCAGCAGCTTGAGGGACAGAATATTCTACGAGCAGTACTTC. Protein product: CASSLRDRIFYEQYF.

V gene TRBV11-2 combines with J gene TRBJ2-3; tentatively, D is TRBD2 (5 bases). Germline V gene sequence: CDR1 SGHAT, CDR2 FQNNGV. The CDR3 sequence is 15 residues long. The germline V and J ends were trimmed by 3 bases and 0 bases, with 10 bases remaining between them. CDR3 nucleotide sequence: TGTGCCAGCAGCTTCCGGCGGACTAGCACAGATACGCAGTATTTT. Its protein is CASSFRRTSTDTQYF. Full variable domain (rest looked up from reference TRBV11-2 and TRBJ2-3): EAGVAQSPRYKIIEKRQSVAFWCNPISGHATLYWYQQILGQGPKLLIQFQNNGVVDDSQLPKDRFSAERLKGVDSTLKIQPAKLEDSAVYLCASSFRRTSTDTQYFGPGTRLTVL.

The rearrangement joins TRBV27 to TRBJ2-3, with 15 nucleotides matching TRBD2. The CDR3 extends over 17 amino acids. CDR1 MNHEY and CDR2 SMNVEV come from the germline V gene (reference sequence). With V trimmed by 6 bases and J by 6 bases, 10 bases remained unmatched. The CDR3 nucleotides are TGTGCCAGCAGGGGACTAGCGGGAGGTCTTATTGGTGATACGCAGTATTTT. Its protein product is CASRGLAGGLIGDTQYF.

The genes are TRBV4-1 and TRBJ2-3, with TRBD2 matching 10 bases. Germline V gives CDR1 MGHRA, CDR2 YSYEKL. The CDR3 consists of 18 residues. Losses at the gene ends were 0 bases for V and 2 bases for J; bases not matched to a gene: 8. The CDR3 DNA reads TGCGCCAGCAGCCAAGAGACCCTCCTAGCGGGGGCCACAGATACGCAGTATTTT. As protein: CASSQETLLAGATDTQYF.

Note on this clone: The sample has other DNA sequences that encode this CDR3 too. CDR3 protein: CATSDPGQGVTDTQYF. The CDR3 nucleotides read TGTGCCACCAGTGACCCGGGACAGGGGGTAACAGATACGCAGTATTTT. The chain uses TRBV24-1 and TRBJ2-3; the match to TRBD1 covers 11 bases. The CDR3 has 16 amino acids. With V trimmed by 4 bases and J by 3 bases, 5 bases remained unmatched. CDR1 and CDR2 from the germline V gene are KGHDR and SFDVKD.